Sequencing of this T cell receptor beta chain was carried out in a study of blood T cells in healthy people across ages. A J-beta primer mix and a sample-barcoded 5' primer were used in a second PCR of about 7 to 12 cycles. A single record per CDR3 protein comes from TCRdb applying MiXCR to the 5' RACE reads. The sample carries around 1,700,000 distinct CDR3 sequences, 28% recorded once. Sequenced material: blood. The sequence was collected from a woman aged 30 to 39 in good health.

The DNA of the CDR3 is TGTGCCAGCAGCTGGAGCGGAAACAATGAGCAGTTCTTC. Residues: CASSWSGNNEQFF. V is TRBV5-5 and J is TRBJ2-1, with D perhaps TRBD2 (5 bases). Between the trimmed V and J ends, which lost 3 bases and 5 bases, there was a span of 9 bases. Per the germline V gene, CDR1 is SGHKS and CDR2 is YYEKEE (reference sequence). The CDR3 consists of 13 residues.